The 17 T cell receptor beta chains below all came from one sample that was sequenced in a study of T cell responses to AZD1222 COVID-19 vaccine. TCRdb's table, derived via immunoSEQ multiplex PCR, lists solely in-frame clones and lacks some. Of some 150,000 clones in the sample, 87% were seen once. Sequences were derived from peripheral blood, sampled 28 days after the second AZD1222 dose. Receptors originate from an adult who received the AZD1222 COVID-19 vaccine.

CDR3 in DNA: TGCGCCAGCAGCCAAGATTCGGCCACCGGGATTTCACCCCTCCACTTT. Amino acids: CASSQDSATGISPLHF. The V call is TRBV4-1, the J call TRBJ1-6; D not resolved. This CDR3 is 16 amino acids long. Looked up from germline, CDR1 is MGHRA and CDR2 is YSYEKL. Between the trimmed V and J ends, which lost 0 bases and 9 bases, there was a span of 15 bases.

This chain links TRBV28 with TRBJ1-5; D not certain. This CDR3 has 14 amino acids. Trimming took off 3 bases at V and 0 bases at J, with 6 bases between the two ends. CDR1 is MDHEN, CDR2 SYDVKM, per germline. CDR3 nucleotide sequence: TGTGCCAGCAGTTTCCAAATTAGCAATCAGCCCCAGCATTTT. This translates into CASSFQISNQPQHF.

The rearrangement joins TRBV3-1 (or the pseudogene TRBV3-2) to TRBJ1-2, with a weak D call TRBD1 (6 bases). The V and J ends lost 4 bases and 6 bases respectively, with 15 bases between them. The V gene's germline CDR1 is LGHDT and CDR2 YNNKEL (reference sequence). The CDR3 length is 14 residues. As DNA, the CDR3 is TGTGCCAGCAGCCCCCGGGACAAACCGGATGGCTACACCTTC. Protein: CASSPRDKPDGYTF.

This clone came up once. The rearrangement joins TRBV9 to TRBJ2-3, with 8 bases identical to TRBD2. After removal of 3 bases from V and 2 bases from J, the junction contained 14 bases not matched to a gene. CDR1 and CDR2 from the germline V gene are SGDLS and YYNGEE. This CDR3 contains 18 residues. The CDR3 is CASSAFGTRDYFTDTQYF. The CDR3 DNA reads TGTGCCAGCAGCGCTTTCGGGACTAGGGATTATTTCACAGATACGCAGTATTTT.

The chain is built from TRBV21-1 and TRBJ2-5; the DNA was not used to check the table's D call, TRBD1. TRBV21-1 is labeled a pseudogene. This CDR3 comprises 14 residues. CDR3 protein: CASSIGQGRETQYF. In DNA, the CDR3 is TGTGCCAGCAGCATAGGACAGGGGCGAGAGACCCAGTACTTC.

This clone has a single count. Here the CDR3 DNA reads TGTGCCAGCTCACCGAGCACGTCAAATCACGAGCAGTACTTC. Its translation: CASSPSTSNHEQYF. This chain connects TRBV18 to TRBJ2-7; no definite D call. V lost 3 bases to trimming and J lost 5 bases, with 14 bases between them. Germline CDR1 KGHSH, CDR2 LQKENI. The CDR3 sequence is 14 residues long.

This clone was picked up one time. The chain carries TRBV30 and TRBJ1-2; 8 nucleotides agree with TRBD1. CDR3 length: 14 residues. The V gene end was trimmed by 2 bases and the J gene end by 8 bases; junction bases not matched to a gene: 10. Germline V gene sequence: CDR1 GTSNPN, CDR2 SVGIG (reference sequence). CDR3 amino acids: CAWSPPDREGGYTF. The CDR3 region has the DNA TGTGCCTGGAGTCCTCCGGACAGGGAGGGAGGCTACACCTTC.

This chain links TRBV6-5 with TRBJ1-2; unclear D gene. This CDR3 has 13 residues. V was shortened by 5 bases and J by 4 bases, with 11 bases between the two germline ends. Germline loops: CDR1 MNHEY, CDR2 SVGAGI. CDR3 in DNA: TGTGCCAGCAGTATTAGGAGGTCCTATGGCTACACCTTC. It encodes CASSIRRSYGYTF.

The genes are TRBV7-3 and TRBJ2-1; tentatively, D is TRBD2 (5 bases). Between the trimmed V and J ends, which lost 5 bases and 4 bases, there was a span of 18 bases. Looked up from germline, CDR1 is SGHTA and CDR2 is FQGTGA. This CDR3 has 16 amino acids. For the CDR3, the DNA is TGTGCCAGCAGCCCCATACTAGTGTCATCATACAATGAGCAGTTCTTC. Translation gives CASSPILVSSYNEQFF.

The chain employs TRBV20-1 and TRBJ1-1; tentatively, D is TRBD1 (6 bases). Trimming left V 3 bases short and J 3 bases short, with 17 bases between. The length of the CDR3 is 15 residues. CDR1 is DFQATT, CDR2 SNEGSKA, per germline (reference sequence). The CDR3 sequence is CSASGGGGLDTEAFF. The CDR3 nucleotides read TGCAGTGCTAGTGGAGGAGGGGGGCTTGACACTGAAGCTTTCTTT.

This chain uses TRBV2 with TRBJ2-7, with a possible D match to TRBD1 (5 bases). Per germline, CDR1 SNHLY and CDR2 FYNNEI. V lost 3 bases and J lost 6, with 12 bases in between. The CDR3 has 13 residues. In DNA form, the CDR3 reads TGTGCCAGCAGTGAGGCAGGGTTGGGCGAGCAGTACTTC. Its protein product is CASSEAGLGEQYF.

This sequence joins TRBV28 and TRBJ1-2; a weak D match, TRBD1 (6 bases). Looked up from germline, CDR1 is MDHEN and CDR2 is SYDVKM. The V gene lost 5 bases and the J gene lost 3 bases, with 16 bases spanning the gap. The CDR3 is 15 residues long. CDR3 amino acids: CASSANTGFHYGYTF. The CDR3 DNA sequence: TGTGCCAGCAGTGCTAACACAGGGTTTCACTATGGCTACACCTTC.

The chain recombines TRBV6-2 or TRBV6-3 with TRBJ1-5, with a possible D match to TRBD1 (6 bases). Germline V gene lookup returns CDR1 MNHEY and CDR2 SVGEGT. Trimming pared 7 bases from V and 6 bases from J, leaving 16 bases between. The CDR3 covers 14 residues. This CDR3 is CASNPGGARQPQHF. CDR3 nucleotide sequence: TGTGCCAGCAACCCTGGGGGGGCGCGTCAGCCCCAGCATTTT.

The V and J genes are TRBV7-8 and TRBJ2-7; no clear D gene. Germline CDR1 reads SGHVS; CDR2 reads FQNEAQ. Trimming removed 0 bases at V and 6 bases at J, with 12 bases between. CDR3 length equals 14 residues. CDR3 in amino acids: CASSLALVGPEQYF. CDR3 nucleotides: TGTGCCAGCAGCTTAGCCCTAGTGGGCCCCGAGCAGTACTTC.

In the case of this clone: At one of its ends the junction is not consistent with the germline gene, which may arise from a read error. The V gene is TRBV6-2 or TRBV6-3, the J gene TRBJ2-5; either TRBD1 or TRBD2 may supply D (6 bases each). This CDR3 has 19 amino acids. In germline, CDR1 is MNHEY, CDR2 SVGEGT. This CDR3 reads CASSSRRAVHQGREEAQYF. DNA for the CDR3: TGTGCCAGCAGCAGTAGGAGGGCAGTCCATCAGGGGCGTGAAGAGGCCCAGTACTTC.

This rearrangement joins TRBV7-9 to TRBJ2-7; D unclear. Trimming pared 5 bases from V and 5 bases from J, leaving 7 bases between. In germline, CDR1 is SEHNR, CDR2 FQNEAQ (reference sequence). The CDR3 is 11 residues long. The chain's CDR3 is CASSPHHEQYF. The CDR3, as DNA: TGTGCCAGCAGCCCACACCACGAGCAGTACTTC.

The V gene is TRBV20-1, the J gene TRBJ1-2, with D perhaps matching TRBD1 (6 bases). This CDR3 region has 19 residues. CDR1 is DFQATT, CDR2 SNEGSKA, per germline (reference sequence). Trimming pared 3 bases from V and 0 bases from J, leaving 26 bases between. CDR3 sequence reads: CSASFRGLAGAPSNYGYTF. The CDR3, as DNA: TGCAGTGCTAGTTTCCGCGGACTGGCAGGGGCCCCTTCTAACTATGGCTACACCTTC.